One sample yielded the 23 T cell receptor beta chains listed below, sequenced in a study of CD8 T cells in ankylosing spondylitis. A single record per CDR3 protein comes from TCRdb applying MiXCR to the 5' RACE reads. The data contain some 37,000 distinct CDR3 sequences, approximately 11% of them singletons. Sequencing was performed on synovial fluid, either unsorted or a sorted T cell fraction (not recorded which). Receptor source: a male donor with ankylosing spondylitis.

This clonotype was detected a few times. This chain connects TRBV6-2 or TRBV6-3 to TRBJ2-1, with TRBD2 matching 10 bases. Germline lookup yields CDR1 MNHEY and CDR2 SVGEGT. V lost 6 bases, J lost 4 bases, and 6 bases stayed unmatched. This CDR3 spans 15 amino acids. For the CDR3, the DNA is TGTGCCAGCAGCCCCAGCGGGAGGGCGTACAATGAGCAGTTCTTC. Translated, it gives CASSPSGRAYNEQFF.

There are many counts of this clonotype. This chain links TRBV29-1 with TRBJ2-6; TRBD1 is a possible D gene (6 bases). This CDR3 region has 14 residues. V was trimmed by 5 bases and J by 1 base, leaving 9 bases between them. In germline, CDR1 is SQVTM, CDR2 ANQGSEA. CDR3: CSVLGGSGANVLTF. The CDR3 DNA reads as TGCAGCGTTCTAGGGGGATCTGGGGCCAACGTCCTGACTTTC.

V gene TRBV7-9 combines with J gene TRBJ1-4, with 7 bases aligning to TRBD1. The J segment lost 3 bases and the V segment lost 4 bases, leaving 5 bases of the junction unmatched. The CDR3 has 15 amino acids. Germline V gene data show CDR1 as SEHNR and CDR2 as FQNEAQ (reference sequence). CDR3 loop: CASSSRQGPNEKLFF. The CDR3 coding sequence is TGTGCCAGCAGCTCTAGACAGGGCCCTAATGAAAAACTGTTTTTT.

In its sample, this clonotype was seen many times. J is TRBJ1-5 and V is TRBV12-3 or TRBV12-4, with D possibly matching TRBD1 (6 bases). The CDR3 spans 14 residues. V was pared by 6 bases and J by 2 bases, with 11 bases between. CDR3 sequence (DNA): TGTGCCAGCAGCCTACAGGGAGGCAATCAGCCCCAGCATTTT. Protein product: CASSLQGGNQPQHF.

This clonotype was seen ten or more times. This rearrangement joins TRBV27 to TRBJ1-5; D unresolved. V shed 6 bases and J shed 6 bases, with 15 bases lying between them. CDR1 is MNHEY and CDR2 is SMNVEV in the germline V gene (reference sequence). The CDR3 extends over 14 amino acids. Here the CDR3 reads CASRAGAVGQPQHF. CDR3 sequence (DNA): TGTGCCAGCAGGGCGGGAGCGGTCGGTCAGCCCCAGCATTTT.

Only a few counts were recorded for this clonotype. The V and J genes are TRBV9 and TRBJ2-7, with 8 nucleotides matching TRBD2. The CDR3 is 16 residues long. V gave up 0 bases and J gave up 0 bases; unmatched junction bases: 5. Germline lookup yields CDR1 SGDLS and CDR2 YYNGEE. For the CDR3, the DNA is TGTGCCAGCAGCGTAGCCGCGGGGGGTCTCTCCTACGAGCAGTACTTC. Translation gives CASSVAAGGLSYEQYF.

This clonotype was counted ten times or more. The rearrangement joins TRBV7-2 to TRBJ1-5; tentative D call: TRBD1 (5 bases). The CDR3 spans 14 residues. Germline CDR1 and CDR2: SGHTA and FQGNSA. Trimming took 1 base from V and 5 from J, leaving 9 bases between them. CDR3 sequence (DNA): TGTGCCAGCAGCTTAGGGGACGTATATCAGCCCCAGCATTTT. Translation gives CASSLGDVYQPQHF.

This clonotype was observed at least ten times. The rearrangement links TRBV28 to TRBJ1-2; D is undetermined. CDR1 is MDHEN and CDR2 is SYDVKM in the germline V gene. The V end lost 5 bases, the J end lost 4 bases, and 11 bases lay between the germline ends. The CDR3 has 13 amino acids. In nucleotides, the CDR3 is TGTGCCAGCAGTCAAATTGGCTTCTATGGCTACACCTTC. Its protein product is CASSQIGFYGYTF.

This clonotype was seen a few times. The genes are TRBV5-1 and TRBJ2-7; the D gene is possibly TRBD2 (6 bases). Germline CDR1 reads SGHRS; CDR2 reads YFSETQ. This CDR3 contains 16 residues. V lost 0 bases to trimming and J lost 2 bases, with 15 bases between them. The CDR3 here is CASSLAFPGGTYEQYF. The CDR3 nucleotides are TGCGCCAGCAGCTTGGCTTTTCCTGGGGGGACCTACGAGCAGTACTTC. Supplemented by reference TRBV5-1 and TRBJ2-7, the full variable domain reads KAGVTQTPRYLIKTRGQQVTLSCSPISGHRSVSWYQQTPGQGLQFLFEYFSETQRNKGNFPGRFSGRQFSNSRSEMNVSTLELGDSALYLCASSLAFPGGTYEQYFGPGTRLTVT.

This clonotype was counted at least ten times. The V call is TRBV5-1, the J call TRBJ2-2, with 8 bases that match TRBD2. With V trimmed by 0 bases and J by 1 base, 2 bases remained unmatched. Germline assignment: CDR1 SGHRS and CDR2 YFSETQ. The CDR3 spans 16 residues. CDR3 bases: TGCGCCAGCAGCTTGGCGGGAGGGCAGAACACCGGGGAGCTGTTTTTT. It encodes CASSLAGGQNTGELFF.

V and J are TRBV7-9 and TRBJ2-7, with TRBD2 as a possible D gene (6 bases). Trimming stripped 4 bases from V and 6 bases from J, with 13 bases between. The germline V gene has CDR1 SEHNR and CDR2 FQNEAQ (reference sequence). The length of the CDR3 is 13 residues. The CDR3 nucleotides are TGTGCCAGCAGCTCCTCTGGTAGCGGCGAGCAGTACTTC. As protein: CASSSSGSGEQYF.

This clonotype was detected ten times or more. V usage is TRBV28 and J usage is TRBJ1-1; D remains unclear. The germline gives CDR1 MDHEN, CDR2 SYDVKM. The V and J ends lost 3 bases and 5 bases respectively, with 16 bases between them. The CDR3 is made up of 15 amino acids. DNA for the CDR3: TGTGCCAGCAGTTTTAGGGTATCGGGGATTACTGAAGCTTTCTTT. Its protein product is CASSFRVSGITEAFF.

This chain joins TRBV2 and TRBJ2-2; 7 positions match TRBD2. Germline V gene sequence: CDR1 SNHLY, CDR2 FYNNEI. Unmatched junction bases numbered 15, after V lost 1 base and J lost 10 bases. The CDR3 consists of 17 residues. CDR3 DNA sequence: TGTGCCAGCAGTGAAGAAGATTTTTTGACTAGCCGGGAGGAGCTGTTTTTT. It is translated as CASSEEDFLTSREELFF.

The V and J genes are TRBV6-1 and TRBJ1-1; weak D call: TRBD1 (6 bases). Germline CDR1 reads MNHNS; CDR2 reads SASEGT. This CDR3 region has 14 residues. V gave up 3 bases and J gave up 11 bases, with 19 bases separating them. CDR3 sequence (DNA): TGTGCCAGCAGTGACCCGGGGGGGGCTACGAGCGCTTTCTTT. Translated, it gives CASSDPGGATSAFF.

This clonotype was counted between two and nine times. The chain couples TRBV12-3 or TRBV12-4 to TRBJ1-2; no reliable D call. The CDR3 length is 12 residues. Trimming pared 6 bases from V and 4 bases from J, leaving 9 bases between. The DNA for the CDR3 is TGTGCCAGCAGCCCCGGTTTCTATGGCTACACCTTC. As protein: CASSPGFYGYTF.

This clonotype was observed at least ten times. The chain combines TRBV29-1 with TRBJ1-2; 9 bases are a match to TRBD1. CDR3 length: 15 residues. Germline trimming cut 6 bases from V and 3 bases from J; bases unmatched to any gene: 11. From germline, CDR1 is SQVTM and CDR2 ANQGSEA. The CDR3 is CSVYAGTGIDYGYTF. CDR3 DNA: TGCAGCGTCTATGCCGGGACAGGGATCGACTATGGCTACACCTTC.

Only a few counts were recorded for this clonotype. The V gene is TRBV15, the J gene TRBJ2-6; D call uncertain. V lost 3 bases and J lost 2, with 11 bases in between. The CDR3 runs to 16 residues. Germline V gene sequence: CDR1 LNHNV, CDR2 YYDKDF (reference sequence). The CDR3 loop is CATSRGSTAGANVLTF. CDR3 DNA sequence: TGTGCCACCAGCAGGGGATCCACCGCTGGGGCCAACGTCCTGACTTTC.

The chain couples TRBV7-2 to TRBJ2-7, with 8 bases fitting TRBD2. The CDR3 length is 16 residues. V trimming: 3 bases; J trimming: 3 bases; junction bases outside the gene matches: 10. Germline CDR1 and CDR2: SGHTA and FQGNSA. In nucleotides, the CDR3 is TGTGCCAGCAGCTTCTCCCCCAGCGGGAGCGTCTACGAGCAGTACTTC. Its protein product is CASSFSPSGSVYEQYF.

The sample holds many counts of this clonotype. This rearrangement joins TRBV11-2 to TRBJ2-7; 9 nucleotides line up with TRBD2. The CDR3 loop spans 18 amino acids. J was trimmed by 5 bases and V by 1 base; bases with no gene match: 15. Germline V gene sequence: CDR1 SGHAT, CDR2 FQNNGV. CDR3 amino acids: CASSLVPFLVAGADEQYF. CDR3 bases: TGTGCCAGCAGCTTAGTCCCATTTTTGGTAGCGGGAGCTGACGAGCAGTACTTC. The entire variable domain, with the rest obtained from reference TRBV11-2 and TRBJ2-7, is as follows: EAGVAQSPRYKIIEKRQSVAFWCNPISGHATLYWYQQILGQGPKLLIQFQNNGVVDDSQLPKDRFSAERLKGVDSTLKIQPAKLEDSAVYLCASSLVPFLVAGADEQYFGPGTRLTVT.

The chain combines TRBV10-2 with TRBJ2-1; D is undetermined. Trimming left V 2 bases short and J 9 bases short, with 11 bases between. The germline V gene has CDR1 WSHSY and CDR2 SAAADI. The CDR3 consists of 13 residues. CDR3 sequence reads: CASSEVPVSEQFF. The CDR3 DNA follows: TGCGCCAGCAGTGAGGTCCCCGTCTCTGAGCAGTTCTTC.

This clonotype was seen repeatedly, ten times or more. DNA for the CDR3: TGTGCCAGCAGTTTTCTCCCGGGGCTACAAGAGACCCAGTACTTC. This gives the protein CASSFLPGLQETQYF. The chain joins TRBV27 to TRBJ2-5; D possibly matches TRBD1 or TRBD2 (5 bases each). The CDR3 is 15 amino acids. Trimming left V 3 bases short and J 2 bases short, with 13 bases between. The germline CDR1 and CDR2 sequences are MNHEY and SMNVEV (reference sequence).

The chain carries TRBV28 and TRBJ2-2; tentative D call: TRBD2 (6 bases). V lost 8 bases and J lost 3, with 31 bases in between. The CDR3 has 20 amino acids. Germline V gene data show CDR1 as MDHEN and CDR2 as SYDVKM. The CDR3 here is CASFEGLESRGGIDTGELFF. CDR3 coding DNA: TGTGCCAGCTTCGAGGGATTGGAGTCCCGTGGGGGGATCGACACCGGGGAGCTGTTTTTT.

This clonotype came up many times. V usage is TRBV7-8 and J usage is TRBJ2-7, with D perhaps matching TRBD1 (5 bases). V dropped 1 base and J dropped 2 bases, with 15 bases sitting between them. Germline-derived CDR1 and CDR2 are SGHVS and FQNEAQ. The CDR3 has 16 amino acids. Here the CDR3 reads CASSLGWRARAYEQYF. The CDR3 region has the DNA TGTGCCAGCAGCTTAGGATGGAGAGCCAGGGCCTACGAGCAGTACTTC.